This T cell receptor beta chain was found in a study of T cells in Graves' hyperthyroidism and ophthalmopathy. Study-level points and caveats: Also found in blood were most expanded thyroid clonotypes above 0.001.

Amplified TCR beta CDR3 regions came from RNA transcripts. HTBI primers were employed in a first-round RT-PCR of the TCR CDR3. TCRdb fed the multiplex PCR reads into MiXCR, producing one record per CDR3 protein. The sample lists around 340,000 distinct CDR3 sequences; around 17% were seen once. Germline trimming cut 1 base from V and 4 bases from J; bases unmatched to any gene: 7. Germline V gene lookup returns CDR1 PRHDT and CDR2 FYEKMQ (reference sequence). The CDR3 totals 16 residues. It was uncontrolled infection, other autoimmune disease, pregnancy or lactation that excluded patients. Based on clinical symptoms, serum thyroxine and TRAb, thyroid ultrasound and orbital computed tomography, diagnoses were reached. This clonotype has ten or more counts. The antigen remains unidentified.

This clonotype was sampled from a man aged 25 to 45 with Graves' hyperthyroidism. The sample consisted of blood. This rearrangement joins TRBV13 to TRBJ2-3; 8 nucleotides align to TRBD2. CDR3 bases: TGTGCCAGCAGCTTAGAAGGCGGGAGGCTCCCAGATACGCAGTATTTT. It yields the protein CASSLEGGRLPDTQYF. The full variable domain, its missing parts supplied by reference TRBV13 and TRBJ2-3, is AAGVIQSPRHLIKEKRETATLKCYPIPRHDTVYWYQQGPGQDPQFLISFYEKMQSDKGSIPDRFSAQQFSDYHSELNMSSLELGDSALYFCASSLEGGRLPDTQYFGPGTRLTVL.